This T cell receptor (beta chain) stems from a study of T-cell reconstitution after alpha-beta-depleted transplantation in children. This clonotype was found many times. The germline V gene encodes CDR1 SGHAT and CDR2 FQNNGV. The CDR3 sequence is 13 residues long. With 4 bases removed from V and 6 bases from J, the gap between germline ends came to 10 bases. As it was prepared, the TCRbeta library received unique molecular identifiers. TCRdb fed the PCR reads into MiXCR, producing one record per CDR3 protein. The data hold under 450,000 distinct CDR3 sequences, with less than 15% observed a single time.

This TCR derives from a human donor who donated a stem cell graft to a child with Fanconi anemia. The sequences come from PBMCs, collected from the stem cell graft. The chain joins TRBV11-2 to TRBJ1-5; tentatively, D is TRBD1 (6 bases). The CDR3 protein is CASSSTRGQPQHF. The CDR3 DNA follows: TGTGCCAGCAGCTCCACCAGGGGTCAGCCCCAGCATTTT.